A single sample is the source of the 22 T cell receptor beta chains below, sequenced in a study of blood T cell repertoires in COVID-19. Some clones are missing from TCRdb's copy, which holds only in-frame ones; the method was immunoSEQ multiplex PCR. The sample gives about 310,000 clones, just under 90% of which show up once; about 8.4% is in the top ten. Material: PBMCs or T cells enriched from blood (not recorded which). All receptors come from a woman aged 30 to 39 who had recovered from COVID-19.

This CDR3 is CASSYSNSGLSSYEQYF. DNA of the CDR3: TGTGCCAGCAGTTACTCGAACTCCGGACTTAGCTCCTACGAGCAGTACTTC. The rearrangement uses TRBV6-2 or TRBV6-3 and TRBJ2-7, with a tentative D call TRBD2 (5 bases). V lost 0 bases and J 0 bases, leaving 15 bases between the germline ends. Germline CDR1 MNHEY, CDR2 SVGEGT. The CDR3 has 17 amino acids.

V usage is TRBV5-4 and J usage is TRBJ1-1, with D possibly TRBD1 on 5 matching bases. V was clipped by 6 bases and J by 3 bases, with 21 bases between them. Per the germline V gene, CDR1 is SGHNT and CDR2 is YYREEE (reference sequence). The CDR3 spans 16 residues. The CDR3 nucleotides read TGTGCCAGCACCCGAGCGGGCCTACGGGGCGACACTGAAGCTTTCTTT. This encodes CASTRAGLRGDTEAFF.

CDR3 sequence (DNA): TGTGCCAGTAGCTTTACAGTGGTTGATGGCTACACCTTC. It specifies CASSFTVVDGYTF. The chain employs TRBV19 and TRBJ1-2, with D unresolved. The CDR3 is 13 residues long. Trimming cost V 6 bases and J 6 bases, with 14 bases left between them. Germline V gene lookup returns CDR1 LNHDA and CDR2 SQIVND (reference sequence). The entire variable domain, with the rest obtained from reference TRBV19 and TRBJ1-2, is as follows: DGGITQSPKYLFRKEGQNVTLSCEQNLNHDAMYWYRQDPGQGLRLIYYSQIVNDFQKGDIAEGYSVSREKKESFPLTVTSAQKNPTAFYLCASSFTVVDGYTFGSGTRLTVV.

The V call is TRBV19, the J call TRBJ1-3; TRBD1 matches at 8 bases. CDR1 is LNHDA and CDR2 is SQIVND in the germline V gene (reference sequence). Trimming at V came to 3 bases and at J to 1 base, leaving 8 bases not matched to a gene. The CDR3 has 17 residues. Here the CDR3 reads CASSIRTGLHSGNTIYF. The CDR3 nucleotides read TGTGCCAGTAGTATCCGGACAGGGTTACATTCTGGAAACACCATATATTTT.

The CDR3 DNA is TGTGCCAGCAGTCCTTCCTCGCTAGCGGGTCACAATGAGCAGTTCTTC. It translates to CASSPSSLAGHNEQFF. This chain joins TRBV28 and TRBJ2-1, with TRBD2 matching over 8 bases. The CDR3 is 16 amino acids. The V and J ends lost 5 bases and 5 bases, in that order; junction bases with no gene match: 11. The germline V gene has CDR1 MDHEN and CDR2 SYDVKM.

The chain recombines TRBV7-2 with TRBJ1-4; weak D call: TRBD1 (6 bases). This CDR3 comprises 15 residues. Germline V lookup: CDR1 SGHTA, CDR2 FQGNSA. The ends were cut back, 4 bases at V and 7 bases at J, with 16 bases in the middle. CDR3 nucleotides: TGTGCCAGCAGCTGGAAAACAGGGTTTGGTGAAAAACTGTTTTTT. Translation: CASSWKTGFGEKLFF.

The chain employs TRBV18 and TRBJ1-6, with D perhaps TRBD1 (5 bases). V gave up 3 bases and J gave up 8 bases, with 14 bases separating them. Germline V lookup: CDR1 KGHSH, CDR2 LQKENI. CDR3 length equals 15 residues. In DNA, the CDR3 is TGTGCCAGCTCACCCGGGGGGGTTGCGTATTCACCCCTCCACTTT. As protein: CASSPGGVAYSPLHF.

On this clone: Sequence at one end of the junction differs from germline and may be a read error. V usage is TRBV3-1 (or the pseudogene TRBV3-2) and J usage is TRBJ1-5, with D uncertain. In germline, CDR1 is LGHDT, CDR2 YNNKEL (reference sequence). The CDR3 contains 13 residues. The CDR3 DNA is TGTGCCAGCAGCCACGTCGCGGAACTTCGTCGGGTTTTT. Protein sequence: CASSHVAELRRVF.

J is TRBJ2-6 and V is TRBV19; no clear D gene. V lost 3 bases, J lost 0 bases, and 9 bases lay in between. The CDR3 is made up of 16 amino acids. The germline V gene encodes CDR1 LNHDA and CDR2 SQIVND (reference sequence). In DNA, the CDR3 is TGTGCCAGTAGTATTCTATTTCCCTCTGGGGCCAACGTCCTGACTTTC. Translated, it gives CASSILFPSGANVLTF.

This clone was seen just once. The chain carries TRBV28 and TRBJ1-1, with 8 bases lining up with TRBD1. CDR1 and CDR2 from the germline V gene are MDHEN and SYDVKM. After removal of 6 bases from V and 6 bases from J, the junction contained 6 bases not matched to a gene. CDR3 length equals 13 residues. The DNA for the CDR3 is TGTGCCAGCAGACCCGGGACAGGACCTGAAGCTTTCTTT. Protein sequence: CASRPGTGPEAFF.

In DNA, the CDR3 is TGTGCCAGCAGCAACCGTAGCATTAAGAGCTACACCTTC. This gives the protein CASSNRSIKSYTF. V and J are TRBV21-1 and TRBJ1-2. TRBV21-1 is described as a pseudogene. This CDR3 spans 13 amino acids.

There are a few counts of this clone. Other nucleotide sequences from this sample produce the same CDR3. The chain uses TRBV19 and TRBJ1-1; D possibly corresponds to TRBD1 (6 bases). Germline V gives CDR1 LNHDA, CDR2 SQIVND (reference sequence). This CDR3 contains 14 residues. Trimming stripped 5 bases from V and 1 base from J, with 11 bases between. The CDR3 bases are TGTGCCAGTAGTCGGCGGGGGCCGAACACTGAAGCTTTCTTT. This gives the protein CASSRRGPNTEAFF.

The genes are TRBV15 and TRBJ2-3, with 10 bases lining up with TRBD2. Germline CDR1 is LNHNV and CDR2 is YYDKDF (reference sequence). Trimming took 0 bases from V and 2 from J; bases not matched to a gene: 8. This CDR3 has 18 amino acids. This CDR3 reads CATSRDPTAGGLTDTQYF. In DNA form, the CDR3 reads TGTGCCACCAGCAGAGACCCGACAGCGGGAGGGCTCACAGATACGCAGTATTTT.

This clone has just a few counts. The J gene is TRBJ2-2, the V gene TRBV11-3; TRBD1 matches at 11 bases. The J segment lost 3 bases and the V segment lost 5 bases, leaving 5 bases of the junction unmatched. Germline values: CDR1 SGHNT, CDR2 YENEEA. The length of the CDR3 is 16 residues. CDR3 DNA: TGTGCCAGCAGCCCGGACAGGGGGCACGACACCGGGGAGCTGTTTTTT. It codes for CASSPDRGHDTGELFF.

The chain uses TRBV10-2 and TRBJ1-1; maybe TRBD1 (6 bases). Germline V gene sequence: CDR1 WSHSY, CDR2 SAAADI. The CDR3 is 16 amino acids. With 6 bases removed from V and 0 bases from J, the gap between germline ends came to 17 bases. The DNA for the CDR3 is TGCGCCAGCAGCGGACAGCCGTTAGACATGAACACTGAAGCTTTCTTT. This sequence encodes CASSGQPLDMNTEAFF.

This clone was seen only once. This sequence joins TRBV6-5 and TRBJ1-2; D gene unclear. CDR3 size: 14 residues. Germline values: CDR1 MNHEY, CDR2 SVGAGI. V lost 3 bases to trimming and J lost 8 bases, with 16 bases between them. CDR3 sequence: CASSYRGPGGGYTF. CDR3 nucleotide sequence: TGTGCCAGCAGTTATCGCGGACCAGGAGGGGGCTACACCTTC.

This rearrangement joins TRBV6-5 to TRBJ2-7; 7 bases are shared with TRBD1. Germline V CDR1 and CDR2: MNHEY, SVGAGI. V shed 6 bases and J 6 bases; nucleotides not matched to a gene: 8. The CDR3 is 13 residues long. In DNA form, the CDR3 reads TGTGCCAGCAGCCGAACAGGGGCGGGCGAGCAGTACTTC. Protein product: CASSRTGAGEQYF.

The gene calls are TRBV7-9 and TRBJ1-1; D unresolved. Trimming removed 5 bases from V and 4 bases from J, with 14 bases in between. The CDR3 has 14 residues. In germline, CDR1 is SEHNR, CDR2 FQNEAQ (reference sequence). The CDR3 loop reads CASSPQIRGTEAFF. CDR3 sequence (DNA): TGTGCCAGCAGCCCTCAAATCAGAGGCACTGAAGCTTTCTTT. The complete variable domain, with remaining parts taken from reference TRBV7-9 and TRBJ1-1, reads DTGVSQNPRHKITKRGQNVTFRCDPISEHNRLYWYRQTLGQGPEFLTYFQNEAQLEKSRLLSDRFSAERPKGSFSTLEIQRTEQGDSAMYLCASSPQIRGTEAFFGQGTRLTVV.

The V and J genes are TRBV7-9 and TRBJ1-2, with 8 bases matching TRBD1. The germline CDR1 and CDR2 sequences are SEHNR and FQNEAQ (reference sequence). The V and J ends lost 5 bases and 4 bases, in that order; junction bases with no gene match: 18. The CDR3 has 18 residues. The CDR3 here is CASSRQNPLRGHGYGYTF. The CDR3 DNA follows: TGTGCCAGCAGCCGACAAAACCCACTCAGGGGGCACGGCTATGGCTACACCTTC.

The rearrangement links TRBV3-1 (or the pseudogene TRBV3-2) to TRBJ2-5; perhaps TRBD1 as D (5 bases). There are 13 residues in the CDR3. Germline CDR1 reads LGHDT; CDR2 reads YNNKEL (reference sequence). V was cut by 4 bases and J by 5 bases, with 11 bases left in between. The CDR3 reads CASSPRVRETQYF. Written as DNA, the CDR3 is TGTGCCAGCAGCCCCAGGGTTAGGGAGACCCAGTACTTC.

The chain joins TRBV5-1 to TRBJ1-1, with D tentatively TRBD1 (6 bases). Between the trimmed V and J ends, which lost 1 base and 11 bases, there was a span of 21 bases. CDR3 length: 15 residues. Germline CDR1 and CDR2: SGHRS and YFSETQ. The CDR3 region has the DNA TGCGCCAGCAGCTTGTTGGGGGCCTCAGGAGGTGATGCTTTCTTT. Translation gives CASSLLGASGGDAFF.

The CDR3 region is CASSVGGAGYTGELFF. The CDR3 bases are TGTGCCAGCAGCGTAGGGGGAGCGGGGTACACCGGGGAGCTGTTTTTT. The V and J genes are TRBV9 and TRBJ2-2, with 7 bases identical to TRBD2. The CDR3 is made up of 16 amino acids. Germline assignment: CDR1 SGDLS and CDR2 YYNGEE. Unmatched junction bases numbered 5, after V lost 0 bases and J lost 3 bases.